This T cell receptor (beta chain) emerged from a study of blood T cell repertoires in COVID-19. About the research overall: Samples came from the United States, Italy and Spain, spanning acute and convalescent COVID-19. T cells, B-cell-depleted T cells, or PBMCs supplied cDNA or gDNA.

The CDR3 spans 14 residues. The V gene's germline CDR1 is SGDLS and CDR2 YYNGEE. Trimming took off 0 bases at V and 0 bases at J, with 7 bases between the two ends. Per the original data handling: Estimation of nucleated cell counts relied on the amplification of reference gene primers. Libraries were prepared by immunoSEQ multiplex PCR; TCRdb keeps only in-frame clonotypes and omits some of them. From that table come the V and J calls and clone size; the DNA was used to work out D and trimming. The sample lists tens of thousands of clones, about 85% seen once, with roughly 3.9% in the top ten. This sequence was found in a man in his 70s with active COVID-19. V usage is TRBV9 and J usage is TRBJ2-7; D uncertain. Input material: peripheral blood. The CDR3 reads CASSVAPSSYEQYF. Here the CDR3 DNA reads TGTGCCAGCAGCGTAGCACCGAGCTCCTACGAGCAGTACTTC.